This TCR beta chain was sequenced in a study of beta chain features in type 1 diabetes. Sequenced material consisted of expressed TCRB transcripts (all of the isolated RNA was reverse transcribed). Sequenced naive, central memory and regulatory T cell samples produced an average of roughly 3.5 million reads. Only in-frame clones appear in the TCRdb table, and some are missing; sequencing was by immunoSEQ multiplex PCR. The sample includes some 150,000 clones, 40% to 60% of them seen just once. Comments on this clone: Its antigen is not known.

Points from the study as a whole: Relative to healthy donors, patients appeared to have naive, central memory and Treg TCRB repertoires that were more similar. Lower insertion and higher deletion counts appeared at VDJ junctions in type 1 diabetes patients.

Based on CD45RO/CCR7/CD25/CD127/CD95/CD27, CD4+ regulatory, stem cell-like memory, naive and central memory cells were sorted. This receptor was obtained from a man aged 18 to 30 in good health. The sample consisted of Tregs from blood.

CDR3 sequence: CASSRKGLAVNIQYF. The CDR3 region has the DNA TGTGCCAGCAGCAGGAAGGGGCTCGCCGTTAACATTCAGTACTTC. V is TRBV5-6 and J is TRBJ2-4; D might be TRBD1 (5 bases). V lost 4 bases to trimming and J lost 7 bases, with 18 bases between them. CDR1 and CDR2 from the germline V gene are SGHDT and YYEEEE. This CDR3 is built from 15 residues. Complete variable domain (other parts from reference TRBV5-6 and TRBJ2-4): DAGVTQSPTHLIKTRGQQVTLRCSPKSGHDTVSWYQQALGQGPQFIFQYYEEEERQRGNFPDRFSGHQFPNYSSELNVNALLLGDSALYLCASSRKGLAVNIQYFGAGTRLSVL.